This T cell receptor (beta chain) emerged from a study of blood T cell repertoires in COVID-19. Study-level information: Acute and convalescent COVID-19 samples came from the United States, Italy and Spain. From T cells, B-cell-depleted T cells, or PBMCs came the material, which was cDNA or gDNA.

In the study's own analysis: Amplification of reference gene primers provided the estimated nucleated cell counts. Here immunoSEQ multiplex PCR was the method, and the copy in TCRdb shows in-frame clones only, minus some. V, J and clone size are taken as reported in that table, and D and trimming were inferred from the DNA itself. The data contain approximately 15,000 clones, 85% to 90% of them singletons. This CDR3 is 12 amino acids long. V dropped 6 bases and J dropped 6 bases, with 11 bases sitting between them. Per germline, CDR1 MNHEY and CDR2 SVGAGI. This chain uses TRBV6-5 with TRBJ1-2; possible D gene TRBD1, 6 bases. The source of this sequence is a man aged 55 to 70 with acute or convalescent COVID-19. The sequenced sample was peripheral blood. CDR3 amino acids: CASRDNRDGYTF. The CDR3 DNA follows: TGTGCCAGCAGGGACAACAGGGATGGCTACACCTTC.